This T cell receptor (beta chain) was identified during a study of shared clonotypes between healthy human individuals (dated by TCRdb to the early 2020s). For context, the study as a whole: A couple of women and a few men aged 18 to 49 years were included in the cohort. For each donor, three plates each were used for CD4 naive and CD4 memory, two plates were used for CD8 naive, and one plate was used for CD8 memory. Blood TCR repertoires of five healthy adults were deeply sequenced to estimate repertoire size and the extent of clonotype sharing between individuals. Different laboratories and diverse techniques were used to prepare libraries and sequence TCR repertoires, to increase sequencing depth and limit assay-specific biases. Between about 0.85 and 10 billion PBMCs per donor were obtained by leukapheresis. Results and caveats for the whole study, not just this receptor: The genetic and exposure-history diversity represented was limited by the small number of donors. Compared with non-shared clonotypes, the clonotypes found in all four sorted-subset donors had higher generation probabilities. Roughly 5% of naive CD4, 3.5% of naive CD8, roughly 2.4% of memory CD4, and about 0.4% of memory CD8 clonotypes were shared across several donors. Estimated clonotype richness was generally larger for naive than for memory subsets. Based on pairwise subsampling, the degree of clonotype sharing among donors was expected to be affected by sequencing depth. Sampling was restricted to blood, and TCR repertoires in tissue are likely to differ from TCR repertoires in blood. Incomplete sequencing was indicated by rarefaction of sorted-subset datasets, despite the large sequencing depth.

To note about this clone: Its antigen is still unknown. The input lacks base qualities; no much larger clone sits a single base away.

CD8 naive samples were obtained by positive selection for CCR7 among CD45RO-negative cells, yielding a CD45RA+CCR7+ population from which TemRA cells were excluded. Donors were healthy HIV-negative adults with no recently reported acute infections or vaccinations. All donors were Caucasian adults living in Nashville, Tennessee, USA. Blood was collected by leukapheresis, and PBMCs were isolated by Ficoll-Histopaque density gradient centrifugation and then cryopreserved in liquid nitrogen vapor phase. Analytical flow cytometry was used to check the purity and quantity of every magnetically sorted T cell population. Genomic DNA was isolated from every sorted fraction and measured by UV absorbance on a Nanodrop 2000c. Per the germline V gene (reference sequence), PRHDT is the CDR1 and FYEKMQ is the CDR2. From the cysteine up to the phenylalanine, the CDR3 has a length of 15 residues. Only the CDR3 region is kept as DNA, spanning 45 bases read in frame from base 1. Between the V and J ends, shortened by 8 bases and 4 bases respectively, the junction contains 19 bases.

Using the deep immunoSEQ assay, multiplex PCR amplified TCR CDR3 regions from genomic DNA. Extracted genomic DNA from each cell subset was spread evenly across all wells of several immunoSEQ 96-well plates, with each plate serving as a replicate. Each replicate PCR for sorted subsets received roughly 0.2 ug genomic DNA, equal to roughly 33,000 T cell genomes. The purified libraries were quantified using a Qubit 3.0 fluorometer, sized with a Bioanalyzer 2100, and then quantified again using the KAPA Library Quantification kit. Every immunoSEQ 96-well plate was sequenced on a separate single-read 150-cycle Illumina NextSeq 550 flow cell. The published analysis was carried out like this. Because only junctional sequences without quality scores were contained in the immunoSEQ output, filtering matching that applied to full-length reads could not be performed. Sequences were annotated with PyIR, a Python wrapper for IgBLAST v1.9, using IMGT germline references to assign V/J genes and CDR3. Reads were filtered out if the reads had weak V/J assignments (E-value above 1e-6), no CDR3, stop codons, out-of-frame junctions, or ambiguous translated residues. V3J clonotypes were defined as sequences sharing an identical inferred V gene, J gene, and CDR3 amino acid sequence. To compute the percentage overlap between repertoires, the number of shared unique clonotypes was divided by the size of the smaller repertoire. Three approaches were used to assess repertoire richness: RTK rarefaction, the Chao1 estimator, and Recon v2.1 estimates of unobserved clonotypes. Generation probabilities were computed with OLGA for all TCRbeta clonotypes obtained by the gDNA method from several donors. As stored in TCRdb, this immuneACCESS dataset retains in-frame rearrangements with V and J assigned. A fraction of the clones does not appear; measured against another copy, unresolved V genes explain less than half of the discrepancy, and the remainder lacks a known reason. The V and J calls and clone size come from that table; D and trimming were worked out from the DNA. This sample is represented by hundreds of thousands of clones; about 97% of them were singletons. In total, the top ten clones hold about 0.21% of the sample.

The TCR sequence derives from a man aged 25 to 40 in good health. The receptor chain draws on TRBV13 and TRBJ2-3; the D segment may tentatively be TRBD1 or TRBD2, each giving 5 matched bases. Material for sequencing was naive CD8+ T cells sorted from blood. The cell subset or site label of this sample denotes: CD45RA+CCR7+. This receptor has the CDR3 CASALRDHFSDTQYF. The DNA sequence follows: TGTGCCAGCGCTCTTCGGGACCACTTCTCAGATACGCAGTATTTT.